This T cell receptor (beta chain) was identified in a study of T cell repertoires in cytomegalovirus infection. Germline CDR1 is LNHDA and CDR2 is SQIVND (reference sequence). V was cut by 5 bases and J by 8 bases, with 19 bases left in between. This CDR3 region has 15 residues. Using its own MiXCR run on the reads, TCRdb lists one record per CDR3 protein. This table holds about 83,000 distinct CDR3 sequences, 45% to 50% found once. As concerns this clonotype: Its matching antigen is unknown.

The V call is TRBV19, the J call TRBJ2-1, with D maybe TRBD2 (6 bases). The TCR was taken from a human donor in good health (CMV status not recorded). Some clones in this sample may be carry-over from other donors' samples. The sequences come from CD8+ T cells from cultured PBMCs, collected from culture after CMV antigen stimulation. The CDR3: CASSPLGGTGDEQFF. The CDR3 nucleotides read TGTGCCAGTAGTCCCCTCGGCGGGACGGGGGATGAGCAGTTCTTC.